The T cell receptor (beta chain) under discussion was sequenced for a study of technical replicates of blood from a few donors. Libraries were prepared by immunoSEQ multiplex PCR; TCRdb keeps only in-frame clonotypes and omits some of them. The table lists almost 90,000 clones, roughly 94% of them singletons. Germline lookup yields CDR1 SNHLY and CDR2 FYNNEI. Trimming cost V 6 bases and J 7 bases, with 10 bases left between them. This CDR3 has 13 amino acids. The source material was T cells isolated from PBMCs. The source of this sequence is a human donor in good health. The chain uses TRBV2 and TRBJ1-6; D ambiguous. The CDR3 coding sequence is TGTGCCAGCAGGGGAGGCCCAAATTCACCCCTCCACTTT. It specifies CASRGGPNSPLHF.